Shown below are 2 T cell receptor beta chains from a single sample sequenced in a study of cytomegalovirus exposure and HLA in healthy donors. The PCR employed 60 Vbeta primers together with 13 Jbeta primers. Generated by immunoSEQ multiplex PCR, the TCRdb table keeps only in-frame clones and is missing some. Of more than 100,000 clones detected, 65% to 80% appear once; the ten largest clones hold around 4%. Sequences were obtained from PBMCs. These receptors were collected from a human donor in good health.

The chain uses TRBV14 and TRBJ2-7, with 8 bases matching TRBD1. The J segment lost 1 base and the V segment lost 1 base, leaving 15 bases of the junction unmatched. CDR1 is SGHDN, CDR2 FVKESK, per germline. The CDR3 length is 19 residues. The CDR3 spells CASSQVGSGGGRISYEQYF. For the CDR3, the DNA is TGTGCCAGCAGCCAAGTGGGGTCAGGGGGCGGTCGAATTTCCTACGAGCAGTACTTC. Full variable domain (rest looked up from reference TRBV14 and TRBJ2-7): EAGVTQFPSHSVIEKGQTVTLRCDPISGHDNLYWYRRVMGKEIKFLLHFVKESKQDESGMPNNRFLAERTGGTYSTLKVQPAELEDSGVYFCASSQVGSGGGRISYEQYFGPGTRLTVT.

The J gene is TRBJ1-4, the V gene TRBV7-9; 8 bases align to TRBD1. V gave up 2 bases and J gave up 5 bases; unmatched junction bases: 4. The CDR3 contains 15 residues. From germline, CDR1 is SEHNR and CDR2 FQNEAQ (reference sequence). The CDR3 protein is CASSLPRQGNEKLFF. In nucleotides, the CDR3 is TGTGCCAGCAGCTTACCCCGACAGGGGAATGAAAAACTGTTTTTT.